The 27 T cell receptor beta chains below all came from one sample that was sequenced in a study of identifying expanded T cells in peripheral blood (dated by TCRdb to about 2019). The library was prepared using the immunoSEQ multiplex PCR assay. As stored in TCRdb, this immuneACCESS dataset retains in-frame rearrangements with V and J assigned. A fraction of the clones does not appear; measured against another copy, unresolved V genes explain less than half of the discrepancy, and the remainder lacks a known reason. Present in this sample are about 80,000 clones, 70% to 90% of which were seen just once. Approximately 7% of the sample is taken by the ten largest. The sample was blood. These receptors came from a person aged 18 to 70 in good health.

This rearrangement joins TRBV6-5 to TRBJ1-2, with TRBD1 identical over 8 bases. Germline CDR1 is MNHEY and CDR2 is SVGAGI. The CDR3 is 14 amino acids. The ends lost 2 bases at V and 8 bases at J; junction bases unmatched: 7. Here the CDR3 DNA reads TGTGCCAGCAGTTACAGCGGACAGGGAAGGGGCTACACCTTC. This sequence encodes CASSYSGQGRGYTF.

The chain uses TRBV7-8 and TRBJ1-2, with 11 bases lining up with TRBD1. Germline V lookup: CDR1 SGHVS, CDR2 FQNEAQ. This CDR3 is built from 15 residues. V was clipped by 1 base and J by 4 bases; unmatched bases: 2. The CDR3 nucleotides are TGTGCCAGCAGCTTAGGAGGGACAGGGGGCTATGGCTACACCTTC. It codes for CASSLGGTGGYGYTF.

CDR3 DNA: TGTGCCAGCAGCTTGATAGGAAGGTTGAACACTGAAGCTTTCTTT. Translation gives CASSLIGRLNTEAFF. The V and J genes are TRBV5-6 and TRBJ1-1; no firm D call. This CDR3 is built from 15 residues. Germline-derived CDR1 and CDR2 are SGHDT and YYEEEE. The V end was cut by 1 base, the J end by 0 bases, with 10 bases between.

V usage is TRBV30 and J usage is TRBJ2-2, with 7 bases that match TRBD1. J was trimmed by 2 bases and V by 7 bases; bases with no gene match: 13. There are 16 residues in the CDR3. Per germline, CDR1 GTSNPN and CDR2 SVGIG (reference sequence). The CDR3 region is CASSTLGGSNTGELFF. The CDR3, as DNA: TGTGCCTCCTCGACCCTAGGGGGCTCCAACACCGGGGAGCTGTTTTTT.

The V gene is TRBV11-3, the J gene TRBJ1-2; D is unclear. Trimming pared 2 bases from V and 6 bases from J, leaving 10 bases between. The germline V gene has CDR1 SGHNT and CDR2 YENEEA. The CDR3 runs 13 residues. The CDR3 protein is CASSLREENGYTF. The CDR3, as DNA: TGTGCCAGCAGCTTAAGGGAGGAAAATGGCTACACCTTC.

This clone has only a few counts. V gene TRBV5-1 combines with J gene TRBJ1-6, with TRBD1 identical over 9 bases. The CDR3 is made up of 15 amino acids. Germline V gene lookup returns CDR1 SGHRS and CDR2 YFSETQ. With 0 bases clipped from V and 9 bases from J, the junction kept 4 bases outside the gene matches. In DNA form, the CDR3 reads TGCGCCAGCAGCTTGGATGGACAGGGGTTTTCACCCCTCCACTTT. It codes for CASSLDGQGFSPLHF.

This clone was counted once. V gene TRBV27 combines with J gene TRBJ1-2; 7 bases agree with TRBD1. The CDR3 has 13 residues. V was pared by 5 bases and J by 8 bases, with 8 bases of the junction left unmatched. CDR1 is MNHEY and CDR2 is SMNVEV in the germline V gene (reference sequence). CDR3 sequence reads: CASSLTGQGGYTF. The CDR3 coding sequence is TGTGCCAGCAGTCTGACAGGGCAAGGGGGCTACACCTTC.

The gene calls are TRBV30 and TRBJ1-5, with D hard to call. V dropped 1 base and J dropped 2 bases, with 9 bases sitting between them. This CDR3 is built from 14 residues. Germline lookup yields CDR1 GTSNPN and CDR2 SVGIG (reference sequence). CDR3 bases: TGTGCCTGGAGTGCTAACGGAGGCAATCAGCCCCAGCATTTT. It specifies CAWSANGGNQPQHF. The entire variable domain, with the rest obtained from reference TRBV30 and TRBJ1-5, is as follows: SQTIHQWPATLVQPVGSPLSLECTVEGTSNPNLYWYRQAAGRGLQLLFYSVGIGQISSEVPQNLSASRPQDRQFILSSKKLLLSDSGFYLCAWSANGGNQPQHFGDGTRLSIL.

This rearrangement joins TRBV19 to TRBJ2-7; D is possibly TRBD2 (5 bases). Trimming removed 6 bases at V and 5 bases at J, with 8 bases between. Germline V gene sequence: CDR1 LNHDA, CDR2 SQIVND (reference sequence). The CDR3 is 11 amino acids. The chain's CDR3 is CASRSGDEQYF. The CDR3, as DNA: TGTGCCAGTAGGAGCGGAGACGAGCAGTACTTC.

The V call is TRBV6-5, the J call TRBJ1-1; 7 nucleotides agree with TRBD1. The V gene's germline CDR1 is MNHEY and CDR2 SVGAGI. The CDR3 contains 13 residues. V lost 8 bases and J lost 5; bases outside the gene matches: 8. CDR3 sequence: CASLAGGLTEAFF. The DNA of the CDR3 is TGTGCCAGCTTGGCAGGGGGTTTAACTGAAGCTTTCTTT.

The CDR3, as DNA: TGTGCCAGCAGCTTGTATTACGGCGGGGGGTTCTCTGGAAACACCATATATTTT. Its translation is CASSLYYGGGFSGNTIYF. The chain couples TRBV11-2 to TRBJ1-3; D is perhaps TRBD1 (5 bases). The CDR3 sequence is 18 residues long. Germline CDR1 is SGHAT and CDR2 is FQNNGV. The V gene lost 3 bases and the J gene lost 0 bases, with 18 bases spanning the gap.

The V gene is TRBV4-2, the J gene TRBJ1-2, with 9 bases aligning to TRBD1. The CDR3 runs to 15 residues. CDR1 is LGHNA and CDR2 is YNFKEQ in the germline V gene. The V segment lost 2 bases and the J segment 5 bases; nucleotides outside the gene matches: 6. The CDR3 DNA follows: TGTGCCAGCAGCCAACCGGGACAGGGCCTATATGGCTACACCTTC. Its protein is CASSQPGQGLYGYTF.

Only one count was recorded for this clone. CDR3 in amino acids: CASSANSGNTIYF. CDR3 coding DNA: TGTGCCAGCAGTGCTAACTCCGGAAACACCATATATTTT. The rearrangement links TRBV6-1 to TRBJ1-3, with unresolved D. Per germline, CDR1 MNHNS and CDR2 SASEGT. Trimming removed 4 bases at V and 4 bases at J, with 8 bases between. The CDR3 covers 13 residues.

This chain joins TRBV7-8 and TRBJ2-7; either TRBD1 or TRBD2 may supply D (5 bases each). Trimming took off 4 bases at V and 5 bases at J, with 15 bases between the two ends. This CDR3 comprises 14 residues. Per the germline V gene, CDR1 is SGHVS and CDR2 is FQNEAQ. The CDR3 DNA reads as TGTGCCAGCAGCTCAGGGACGCACCTCCACGAGCAGTACTTC. This codes for CASSSGTHLHEQYF.

V and J are TRBV4-3 and TRBJ2-3; TRBD1 aligns across 9 bases. The CDR3 totals 17 residues. Germline CDR1 reads LGHNA; CDR2 reads YSLEER. J lost 4 bases, V lost 6 bases, and 14 bases had no gene match. CDR3 region: CASRRGSGTGNADTQYF. Here the CDR3 DNA reads TGCGCCAGCAGGAGGGGTTCCGGGACAGGGAACGCAGATACGCAGTATTTT.

This clone was recorded once. The genes are TRBV11-3 and TRBJ2-7, with D tentatively TRBD2 (5 bases). Looked up from germline, CDR1 is SGHNT and CDR2 is YENEEA. The V gene lost 5 bases and the J gene lost 6 bases, with 23 bases spanning the gap. This CDR3 contains 16 residues. The chain's CDR3 is CASSLLIGISSFEQYF. The CDR3 bases are TGTGCCAGCAGCCTACTGATCGGGATATCCTCATTCGAGCAGTACTTC. Variable domain in full (rest from reference TRBV11-3 and TRBJ2-7): EAGVVQSPRYKIIEKKQPVAFWCNPISGHNTLYWYLQNLGQGPELLIRYENEEAVDDSQLPKDRFSAERLKGVDSTLKIQPAELGDSAVYLCASSLLIGISSFEQYFGPGTRLTVT.

This clone was seen once. This chain links TRBV7-2 with TRBJ2-1, with 12 nucleotides matching TRBD1. Germline V CDR1 and CDR2: SGHTA, FQGNSA. The J segment lost 7 bases and the V segment lost 5 bases, leaving 18 bases of the junction unmatched. The CDR3 sequence is 19 residues long. Here the CDR3 reads CASSIRDRGQSRVTNEQFF. Written as DNA, the CDR3 is TGTGCCAGCAGCATAAGGGACAGGGGGCAGTCTAGGGTGACGAATGAGCAGTTCTTC.

This clone is classed as large. The CDR3 nucleotides are TGTGCCAGCAGCTTAGGCAGATTACTTGAAGCTTTCTTT. Translating gives CASSLGRLLEAFF. The chain is built from TRBV13 and TRBJ1-1, with D unclear. Per germline, CDR1 PRHDT and CDR2 FYEKMQ (reference sequence). This CDR3 is built from 13 residues. The ends were cut back, 0 bases at V and 7 bases at J, with 9 bases in the middle.

V is TRBV19 and J is TRBJ1-2; maybe TRBD1 (5 bases). Germline-derived CDR1 and CDR2 are LNHDA and SQIVND (reference sequence). V dropped 3 bases and J dropped 8 bases, with 16 bases sitting between them. This CDR3 is 14 amino acids long. The CDR3 nucleotides read TGTGCCAGTAGTATTACAGGTTCAGCTGGGGGCTACACCTTC. Its protein product is CASSITGSAGGYTF.

This clone was seen only once. This sequence joins TRBV7-2 and TRBJ1-2; the match to TRBD1 covers 10 bases. Germline CDR1 SGHTA, CDR2 FQGNSA. The CDR3 is 14 residues long. The V and J ends lost 4 bases and 6 bases, in that order; junction bases with no gene match: 5. The CDR3: CASSYQTGGNGYTF. The DNA for the CDR3 is TGTGCCAGCAGCTACCAGACAGGGGGCAATGGCTACACCTTC.

The J gene is TRBJ1-1, the V gene TRBV7-3; the match to TRBD1 covers 7 bases. Trimming at V came to 4 bases and at J to 7 bases, leaving 6 bases not matched to a gene. Germline V gene lookup returns CDR1 SGHTA and CDR2 FQGTGA. The CDR3 extends over 13 amino acids. CDR3 amino acids: CASSSRRGNEAFF. DNA of the CDR3: TGTGCCAGCAGCTCGCGCAGGGGGAATGAAGCTTTCTTT.

CDR3: CASSLGSSGSTDTQYF. The CDR3 nucleotides are TGCGCCAGCAGCTTGGGGTCTAGCGGTAGCACAGATACGCAGTATTTT. This rearrangement joins TRBV5-1 to TRBJ2-3; the match to TRBD2 covers 7 bases. Germline V CDR1 and CDR2: SGHRS, YFSETQ. Trimming cost V 0 bases and J 0 bases; bases outside gene matches: 4. There are 16 residues in the CDR3.

V gene TRBV4-1 combines with J gene TRBJ1-2; maybe TRBD1 (6 bases). Germline V gene data show CDR1 as MGHRA and CDR2 as YSYEKL. The CDR3 has 17 amino acids. V gave up 6 bases and J gave up 1 base, with 21 bases separating them. CDR3 nucleotides: TGCGCCAGCAGGTACCGGAATGACAGGTCTAGTAACTATGGCTACACCTTC. Its protein product is CASRYRNDRSSNYGYTF.

This clone was seen more than once but under ten times. This sequence joins TRBV19 and TRBJ2-7; maybe TRBD2 (7 bases). Germline CDR1 LNHDA, CDR2 SQIVND (reference sequence). CDR3 length: 15 amino acids. The V gene lost 10 bases and the J gene lost 5 bases, with 24 bases spanning the gap. This CDR3 reads CATRSGGLADNEQYF. CDR3 sequence (DNA): TGTGCCACCCGATCTGGGGGGCTAGCGGACAACGAGCAGTACTTC.

The rearrangement links TRBV19 to TRBJ2-2; a possible D gene is TRBD1 (6 bases). The CDR3 extends over 13 amino acids. The ends were cut back, 7 bases at V and 5 bases at J, with 11 bases in the middle. Germline-derived CDR1 and CDR2 are LNHDA and SQIVND (reference sequence). The CDR3 here is CASKGHETGELFF. The CDR3 region has the DNA TGTGCCAGTAAGGGACATGAAACCGGGGAGCTGTTTTTT. Full variable domain (missing parts from reference TRBV19 and TRBJ2-2): DGGITQSPKYLFRKEGQNVTLSCEQNLNHDAMYWYRQDPGQGLRLIYYSQIVNDFQKGDIAEGYSVSREKKESFPLTVTSAQKNPTAFYLCASKGHETGELFFGEGSRLTVL.

The chain uses TRBV30 and TRBJ1-4; 9 bases align to TRBD1. The CDR3 totals 12 residues. After removal of 8 bases from V and 6 bases from J, the junction contained 4 bases not matched to a gene. Germline V gene sequence: CDR1 GTSNPN, CDR2 SVGIG (reference sequence). CDR3 coding DNA: TGTGCCGGTGACAGGGGGTATGAAAAACTGTTTTTT. Protein product: CAGDRGYEKLFF.

The V call is TRBV18, the J call TRBJ1-2; D gene ambiguous. Germline loops: CDR1 KGHSH, CDR2 LQKENI. Trimming cost V 3 bases and J 3 bases, with 14 bases left between them. The CDR3 contains 15 residues. Here the CDR3 DNA reads TGTGCCAGCTCACCCCGCGGGAGGGAAGACTATGGCTACACCTTC. Amino acids: CASSPRGREDYGYTF.